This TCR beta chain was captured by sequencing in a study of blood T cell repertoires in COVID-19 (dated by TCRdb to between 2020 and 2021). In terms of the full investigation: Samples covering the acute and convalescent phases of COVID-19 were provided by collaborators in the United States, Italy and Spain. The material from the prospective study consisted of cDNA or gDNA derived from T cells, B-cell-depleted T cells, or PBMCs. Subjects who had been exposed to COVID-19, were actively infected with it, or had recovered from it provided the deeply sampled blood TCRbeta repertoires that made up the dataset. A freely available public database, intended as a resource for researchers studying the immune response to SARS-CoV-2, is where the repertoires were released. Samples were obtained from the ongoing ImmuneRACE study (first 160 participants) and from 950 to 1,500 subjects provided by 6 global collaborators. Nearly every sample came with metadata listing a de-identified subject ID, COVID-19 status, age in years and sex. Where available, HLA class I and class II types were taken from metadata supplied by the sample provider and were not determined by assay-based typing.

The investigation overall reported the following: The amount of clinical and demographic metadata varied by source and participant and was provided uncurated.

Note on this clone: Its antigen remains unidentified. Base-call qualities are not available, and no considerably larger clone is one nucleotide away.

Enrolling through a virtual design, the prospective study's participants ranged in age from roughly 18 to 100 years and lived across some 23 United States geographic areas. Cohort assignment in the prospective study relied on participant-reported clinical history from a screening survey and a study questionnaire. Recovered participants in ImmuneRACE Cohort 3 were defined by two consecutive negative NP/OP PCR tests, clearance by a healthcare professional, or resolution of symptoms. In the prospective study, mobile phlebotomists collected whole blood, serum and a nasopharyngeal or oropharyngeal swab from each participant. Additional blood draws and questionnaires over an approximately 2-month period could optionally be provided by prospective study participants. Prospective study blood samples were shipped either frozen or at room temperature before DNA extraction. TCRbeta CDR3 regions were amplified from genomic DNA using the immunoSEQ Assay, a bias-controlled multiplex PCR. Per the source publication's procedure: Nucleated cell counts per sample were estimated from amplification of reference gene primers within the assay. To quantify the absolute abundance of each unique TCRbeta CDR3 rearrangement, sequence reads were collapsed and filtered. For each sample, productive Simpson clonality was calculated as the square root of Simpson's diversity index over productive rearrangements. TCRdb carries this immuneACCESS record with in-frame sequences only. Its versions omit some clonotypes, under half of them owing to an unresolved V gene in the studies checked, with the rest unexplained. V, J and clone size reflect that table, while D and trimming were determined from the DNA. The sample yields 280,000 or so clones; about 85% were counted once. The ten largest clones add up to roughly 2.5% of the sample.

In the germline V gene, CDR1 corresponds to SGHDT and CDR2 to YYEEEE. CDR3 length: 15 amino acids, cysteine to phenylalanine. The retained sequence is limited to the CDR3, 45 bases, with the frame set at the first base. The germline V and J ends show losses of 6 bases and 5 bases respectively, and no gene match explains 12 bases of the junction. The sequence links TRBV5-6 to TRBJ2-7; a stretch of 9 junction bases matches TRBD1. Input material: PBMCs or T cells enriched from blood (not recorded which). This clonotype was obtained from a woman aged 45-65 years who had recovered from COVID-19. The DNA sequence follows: TGTGCCAGCACTCCTTCCGGGACAGGGTTTCACGAGCAGTACTTC. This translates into CASTPSGTGFHEQYF.